Given below is one T cell receptor beta chain in context. TCRdb re-called the 5' RACE reads through MiXCR, storing one row per CDR3 protein. This sample has roughly 110,000 distinct CDR3 sequences, with 11% found just once. The CDR3 totals 14 residues. Germline CDR1 reads PRHDT; CDR2 reads FYEKMQ (reference sequence). The V gene end was trimmed by 5 bases and the J gene end by 4 bases; junction bases not matched to a gene: 6. The sample comes from a study of early T cells in non-severe SARS-CoV-2 infection. Sequenced sample: whole blood. The chain joins TRBV13 to TRBJ1-1; the match to TRBD1 covers 8 bases. The origin of this receptor is an adult who was a healthcare worker with PCR-confirmed SARS-CoV-2 infection or an uninfected control (not recorded which). The CDR3 bases are TGTGCCAGCAGCCTCGGACAGGGATCCACTGAAGCTTTCTTT. It specifies CASSLGQGSTEAFF.